This T cell receptor (beta chain) came from a study of siplizumab effects on memory and regulatory T cells. Study conclusions and caveats: Researchers could not give a naive or memory phenotype to roughly 75-96% of proliferating CD4+ or CD8+ clones.

The table lists this clone with a few counts. Its target is not known. Germline loops: CDR1 LNHNV, CDR2 YYDKDF (reference sequence). The CDR3 covers 14 residues. V was pared by 5 bases and J by 4 bases, with 11 bases between. Measured with immunoSEQ multiplex PCR; TCRdb has only the in-frame clones, and not every one. The sample records more than 95,000 clones, under 95% being singletons. V and J are TRBV15 and TRBJ1-4; possible D gene TRBD1, 5 bases. Sequencing was performed on CD4+ T cells sorted from blood. This receptor was obtained from a human donor in good health. DNA for the CDR3: TGTGCCACCAGCCTCCGGACATATAATGAAAAACTGTTTTTT. Translated, it gives CATSLRTYNEKLFF.